The 20 T cell receptor beta chains below were found in one sample sequenced in a study of blood T cell repertoires in COVID-19. This table comes from immunoSEQ multiplex PCR, and its TCRdb copy is limited to in-frame clones, with some not included. The sample carries about 140,000 clones, around 78% recorded once. The material sequenced was peripheral blood. These receptors were taken from a woman older than 75 with active or convalescent COVID-19.

The chain is built from TRBV6-5 and TRBJ1-5; no firm D call. V lost 7 bases to trimming and J lost 3 bases, with 13 bases between them. The CDR3 length is 14 residues. CDR1 is MNHEY, CDR2 SVGAGI, per germline. The CDR3 spells CASNGNSHNQPQHF. CDR3 DNA sequence: TGTGCCAGCAACGGTAACAGCCACAATCAGCCCCAGCATTTT.

V usage is TRBV9 and J usage is TRBJ2-6; 8 bases are a match to TRBD2. The germline V gene has CDR1 SGDLS and CDR2 YYNGEE. The CDR3 has 16 amino acids. V shed 4 bases and J 4 bases; nucleotides not matched to a gene: 7. CDR3 region: CASSPRTSPGANVLTF. DNA of the CDR3: TGTGCCAGCAGCCCTCGGACTAGCCCCGGGGCCAACGTCCTGACTTTC.

The V call is TRBV28, the J call TRBJ1-2; 8 positions agree with TRBD1. The CDR3 has 19 amino acids. The V gene's germline CDR1 is MDHEN and CDR2 SYDVKM. J lost 4 bases, V lost 7 bases, and 23 bases had no gene match. Written as DNA, the CDR3 is TGTGCCAGCATCGAAGCCTTTAAGTATCGGCGGACAGGGTTCTATGGCTACACCTTC. This gives the protein CASIEAFKYRRTGFYGYTF.

The chain is built from TRBV2 and TRBJ2-3, with D perhaps TRBD2 (6 bases). The CDR3 has 15 amino acids. V lost 5 bases and J lost 3, with 15 bases in between. Germline values: CDR1 SNHLY, CDR2 FYNNEI. CDR3 loop: CASSRQAGPTDTQYF. The CDR3 DNA reads TGTGCCAGCAGTCGGCAGGCGGGGCCGACAGATACGCAGTATTTT.

The gene calls are TRBV15 and TRBJ1-6; 7 bases are a match to TRBD1. The germline V gene encodes CDR1 LNHNV and CDR2 YYDKDF (reference sequence). The CDR3 is made up of 16 amino acids. The V segment lost 5 bases and the J segment 3 bases; nucleotides outside the gene matches: 7. CDR3 region: CATSGNRDSYNSPLHF. The CDR3 nucleotides read TGTGCCACCAGCGGAAACCGGGACAGCTATAATTCACCCCTCCACTTT.

The V gene is TRBV12-5, the J gene TRBJ1-1; D is unresolved. The CDR3 loop spans 11 amino acids. Germline V lookup: CDR1 LGHNT, CDR2 FRNRAP. V gave up 7 bases and J gave up 2 bases, with 5 bases separating them. For the CDR3, the DNA is TGTGCTAGTGCCCTAAACACTGAAGCTTTCTTT. The encoded protein is CASALNTEAFF.

This clone was picked up a small number of times. J is TRBJ2-1 and V is TRBV30, with D possibly matching TRBD1 (5 bases). The CDR3 contains 13 residues. The V gene's germline CDR1 is GTSNPN and CDR2 SVGIG (reference sequence). The V end lost 0 bases, the J end lost 7 bases, and 10 bases lay between the germline ends. CDR3 amino acids: CAWSVQKGNEQFF. As DNA, the CDR3 is TGTGCCTGGAGTGTACAAAAGGGGAATGAGCAGTTCTTC.

This clone came up once. The CDR3: CASSMGQYTGELFF. The CDR3, as DNA: TGTGCCAGTAGTATGGGACAGTACACCGGGGAGCTGTTTTTT. The V call is TRBV19, the J call TRBJ2-2, with 7 positions matching TRBD1. This CDR3 comprises 14 residues. V was clipped by 3 bases and J by 3 bases; unmatched bases: 1. Germline assignment: CDR1 LNHDA and CDR2 SQIVND (reference sequence). Complete variable domain (other parts from reference TRBV19 and TRBJ2-2): DGGITQSPKYLFRKEGQNVTLSCEQNLNHDAMYWYRQDPGQGLRLIYYSQIVNDFQKGDIAEGYSVSREKKESFPLTVTSAQKNPTAFYLCASSMGQYTGELFFGEGSRLTVL.

The CDR3 loop reads CASSAARPADTQYF. The DNA for the CDR3 is TGTGCCAGCAGCGCTGCTAGGCCGGCAGATACGCAGTATTTT. The chain couples TRBV7-8 to TRBJ2-3, with D unresolved. CDR3 length: 14 amino acids. Trimming stripped 5 bases from V and 4 bases from J, with 13 bases between. Germline CDR1 is SGHVS and CDR2 is FQNEAQ.

This sequence joins TRBV28 and TRBJ2-5; 10 bases line up with TRBD2. The CDR3 spans 16 residues. With 5 bases clipped from V and 2 bases from J, the junction kept 8 bases outside the gene matches. Germline lookup yields CDR1 MDHEN and CDR2 SYDVKM. Written as DNA, the CDR3 is TGTGCCAGCAGTAAAGCTAGCGGGGGCATACAAGAGACCCAGTACTTC. It codes for CASSKASGGIQETQYF.

V gene TRBV18 combines with J gene TRBJ1-1; 8 bases agree with TRBD1. Per the germline V gene, CDR1 is KGHSH and CDR2 is LQKENI. The V gene end was trimmed by 2 bases and the J gene end by 6 bases; junction bases not matched to a gene: 17. This CDR3 has 18 residues. CDR3 residues: CASSPFGIRTGSQAEAFF. The CDR3, as DNA: TGTGCCAGCTCACCATTTGGGATCCGGACAGGGTCTCAGGCTGAAGCTTTCTTT.

The chain is built from TRBV18 and TRBJ1-1; tentative D call: TRBD1 (6 bases). Germline CDR1 reads KGHSH; CDR2 reads LQKENI. V was cut by 0 bases and J by 5 bases, with 19 bases left in between. The CDR3 sequence is 17 residues long. CDR3 region: CASSPPNPTGGRTEAFF. DNA for the CDR3: TGTGCCAGCTCACCACCGAATCCGACAGGAGGTCGGACTGAAGCTTTCTTT.

V gene TRBV25-1 combines with J gene TRBJ1-4; no firm D call. CDR3 length: 15 residues. Trimming removed 3 bases from V and 0 bases from J, with 8 bases in between. Germline lookup yields CDR1 MGHDK and CDR2 SYGVNS. CDR3 nucleotide sequence: TGTGCCAGCAGTGAGGCGCGGGCAACTAATGAAAAACTGTTTTTT. Protein product: CASSEARATNEKLFF.

The rearrangement uses TRBV4-2 and TRBJ1-6; D unclear. The CDR3 covers 15 residues. CDR1 is LGHNA and CDR2 is YNFKEQ in the germline V gene. V shed 0 bases and J shed 8 bases, with 11 bases lying between them. The CDR3: CASSQDLLADSPLHF. Written as DNA, the CDR3 is TGTGCCAGCAGCCAAGATTTGCTTGCGGATTCACCCCTCCACTTT.

The chain carries TRBV19 and TRBJ2-3, with TRBD2 matching 9 bases. The CDR3 has 16 residues. J was trimmed by 0 bases and V by 4 bases; bases with no gene match: 5. Germline V gene sequence: CDR1 LNHDA, CDR2 SQIVND (reference sequence). CDR3 protein: CASSNLAGHSTDTQYF. As DNA, the CDR3 is TGTGCCAGTAGTAACCTAGCGGGGCATAGCACAGATACGCAGTATTTT.

The chain has TRBV7-8 and TRBJ2-7; 7 bases are a match to TRBD2. The length of the CDR3 is 16 residues. CDR1 is SGHVS and CDR2 is FQNEAQ in the germline V gene. The trim removed 4 bases at V and 5 bases at J, leaving 14 bases unmatched. The CDR3, as DNA: TGTGCCAGCAGCTGGGCGACTAGCTACGAGAAAAACGAGCAGTACTTC. Its translation: CASSWATSYEKNEQYF.

V is TRBV5-1 and J is TRBJ2-1; TRBD1 aligns across 7 bases. Germline V gives CDR1 SGHRS, CDR2 YFSETQ. This CDR3 region has 15 residues. V lost 4 bases, J lost 9 bases, and 13 bases stayed unmatched. The CDR3 nucleotides read TGCGCCAGCAGCCCGGGACAGTTATTATGGGTTGAGCAGTTCTTC. Its translation: CASSPGQLLWVEQFF.

The V and J genes are TRBV6-4 and TRBJ1-1; 10 nucleotides agree with TRBD1. Germline-derived CDR1 and CDR2 are MRHNA and SNTAGT. V gave up 6 bases and J gave up 5 bases; unmatched junction bases: 3. The CDR3 covers 13 residues. CDR3 sequence reads: CASSGDRGTEAFF. CDR3 DNA sequence: TGTGCCAGCAGCGGGGACAGGGGAACTGAAGCTTTCTTT.

This clone was seen more than once but under ten times. The V and J genes are TRBV14 and TRBJ2-3; TRBD1 might be the D (5 bases). The V end lost 0 bases, the J end lost 2 bases, and 12 bases lay between the germline ends. The CDR3 contains 16 residues. The germline gives CDR1 SGHDN, CDR2 FVKESK. The chain's CDR3 is CASSQEPDTTTDTQYF. The CDR3 coding sequence is TGTGCCAGCAGCCAAGAACCGGACACCACCACAGATACGCAGTATTTT.

The chain has TRBV7-9 and TRBJ1-1, with 9 positions matching TRBD1. There are 16 residues in the CDR3. CDR1 SEHNR and CDR2 FQNEAQ come from the germline V gene (reference sequence). The ends lost 7 bases at V and 0 bases at J; junction bases unmatched: 9. The CDR3 DNA is TGTGCCAGCACCCCAGGACAGGGGCTTATGAACACTGAAGCTTTCTTT. Translated: CASTPGQGLMNTEAFF.